These T cell receptor beta chains were read from a single sample in a study of a mutant IDH1 vaccine in newly diagnosed glioma. Antigens for these TCRs are unknown. The table came from immunoSEQ multiplex PCR; TCRdb's copy has only in-frame clones and leaves some out. The sample yields around 53,000 clones, approximately 79% seen once. Sequencing used PBMCs, obtained from a glioma patient whose treatment included an IDH1 peptide vaccine. The receptors derive from a man aged 35-49 years with glioma. The CDR3 runs from the conserved cysteine through the conserved F or W.

v_gene: TRBV6-5
j_gene: TRBJ2-7
CDR3aa: CAARDYASYEQYF

v_gene: TRBV19
j_gene: TRBJ1-5
CDR3aa: CASSITGLGQPQHF

v_gene: TRBV2
j_gene: TRBJ2-7
CDR3aa: CASRDRAYEQYF

v_gene: TRBV18
j_gene: TRBJ1-1
CDR3aa: CASSPLSLDTEAFF

v_gene: TRBV4-1
j_gene: TRBJ1-4
CDR3aa: CASSQLRVGEKLFF

v_gene: TRBV7-8
j_gene: TRBJ2-7
CDR3aa: CASSLDLDYEQYF

v_gene: TRBV5-1
j_gene: TRBJ1-5
CDR3aa: CASSQEGGSNQPQHF

v_gene: TRBV5-1
j_gene: TRBJ2-7
CDR3aa: CASSLQGAREQYF

v_gene: TRBV2
j_gene: TRBJ2-7
CDR3aa: CASSEGMDATYEQYF

v_gene: TRBV6-1
j_gene: TRBJ2-3
CDR3aa: CASSAGWAGTGTDTQYF

v_gene: TRBV7-6
j_gene: TRBJ1-1
CDR3aa: CASSKGGRGNTEAFF

v_gene: TRBV5-1
j_gene: TRBJ1-6
CDR3aa: CASSLVGQVGHSPLHF